This TCR beta chain was captured by sequencing in a study of CD8+ T cells in alopecia areata. Background on the study: Spontaneous alopecia affected the roughly 6-13-month-old C3H/HeJ graft donors, whose skin was transplanted to roughly 6-10-week-old female C3H/HeJ mice. Study results and limitations: Affected scalp, especially in alopecia totalis/universalis, had a higher clonality than normal scalp did. Patients showed less clear TCR sequence sharing than mice, possibly partly because of HLA diversity. Scalp specimens additionally yield sequences from normal skin's resident alphabeta T cells.

Isolated RNA was reverse transcribed into cDNA used as the sequencing template. TCRdb's table, derived via immunoSEQ multiplex PCR, lists solely in-frame clones and lacks some. The sample was found to contain over 250,000 clones, and every one recurs. Sorting of pooled cutaneous lymph node cells was based on CD4, CD8alpha, NKG2D, NKG2ACE and other markers. On this clone itself: Antigen unknown. Mouse germline and gene names are used. The read is 4 residues too short to cover the CDR3 end, so that end is filled in from the germline J gene.

The CDR3 extends over 17 amino acids. Germline V gene data show CDR1 as NSQYPW and CDR2 as LRSPGD (reference sequence). With V trimmed by 0 bases and J by 0 bases, 5 bases remained unmatched. V is TRBV1 and J is TRBJ2-1; 7 bases align to TRBD2. The specimen was CD4+ T cells sorted from a lymph node. The receptor was derived from a C3H/HeJ mouse with alopecia areata. The strain's MHC haplotype is H2-k. The CDR3 DNA, read in part, is TGCACCTGCAGTGCAGATCCGGGGGGGTATAACTATGCT. Translation: CTCSADPGGYNYA. The full-length CDR3 reads as CTCSADPGGYNYAEQFF.